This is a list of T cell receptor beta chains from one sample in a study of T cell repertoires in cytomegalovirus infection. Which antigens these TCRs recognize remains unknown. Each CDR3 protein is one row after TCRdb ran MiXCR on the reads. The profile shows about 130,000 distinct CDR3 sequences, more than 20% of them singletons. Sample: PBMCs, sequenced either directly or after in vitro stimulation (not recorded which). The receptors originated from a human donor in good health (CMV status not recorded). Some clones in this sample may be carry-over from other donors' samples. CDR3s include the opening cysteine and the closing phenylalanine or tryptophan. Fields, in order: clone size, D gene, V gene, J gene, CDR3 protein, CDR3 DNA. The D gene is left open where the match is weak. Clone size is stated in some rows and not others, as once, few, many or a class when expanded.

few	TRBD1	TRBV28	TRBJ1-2	CASSRIGTGKGYTF	TGTGCCAGCAGCAGAATTGGGACAGGGAAGGGCTACACCTTC
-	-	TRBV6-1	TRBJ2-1	CASSYRDPGGYNEQFF	TGTGCCAGCAGTTACCGGGACCCAGGTGGCTACAATGAGCAGTTCTTC
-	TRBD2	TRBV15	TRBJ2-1	CATSRDRLAGGVNEQFF	TGTGCCACCAGCAGAGATCGGTTAGCGGGAGGGGTTAATGAGCAGTTCTTC
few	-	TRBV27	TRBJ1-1	CASSFWSGTEAFF	TGTGCCAGCAGTTTCTGGAGCGGCACTGAAGCTTTCTTT
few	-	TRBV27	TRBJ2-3	CASSSPSSHTDTQYF	TGTGCCAGCAGTTCCCCCTCGAGCCACACAGATACGCAGTATTTT
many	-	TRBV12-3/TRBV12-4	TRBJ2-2	CASTQNRNTGELFF	TGTGCCAGCACCCAAAACCGGAACACCGGGGAGCTGTTTTTT
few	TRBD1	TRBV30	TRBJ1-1	CAWTSGQGAVEAFF	TGTGCCTGGACCAGCGGACAGGGGGCAGTTGAAGCTTTCTTT
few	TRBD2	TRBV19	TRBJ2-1	CASSRLAGGPNEQFF	TGTGCCAGTAGTAGGCTAGCGGGAGGCCCCAATGAGCAGTTCTTC
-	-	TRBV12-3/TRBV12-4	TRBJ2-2	CASKVLKGAGGDTGELFF	TGTGCCAGCAAAGTCCTTAAGGGGGCCGGGGGGGACACCGGGGAGCTGTTTTTT
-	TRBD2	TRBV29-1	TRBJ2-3	CSLGGASGSDTQYF	TGCAGCCTAGGCGGGGCCAGCGGGAGTGATACGCAGTATTTT
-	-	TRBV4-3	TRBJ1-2	CASSQQIIVGGADGYTF	TGCGCCAGCAGCCAACAGATCATCGTCGGGGGTGCGGATGGCTACACCTTC
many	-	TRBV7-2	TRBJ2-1	CASSQQGTNGYEQFF	TGTGCCAGCAGCCAACAGGGGACTAACGGTTACGAGCAGTTCTTC
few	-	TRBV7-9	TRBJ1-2	CASSLAWGESGYTF	TGTGCCAGCAGCTTAGCGTGGGGAGAGTCTGGCTACACCTTC
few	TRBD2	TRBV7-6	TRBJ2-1	CASSSAASGKVEQFF	TGTGCCAGCAGCTCCGCTGCTAGCGGGAAGGTTGAGCAGTTCTTC
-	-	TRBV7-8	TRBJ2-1	CASSLYVYEQFF	TGTGCCAGCAGCTTATACGTCTATGAGCAGTTCTTC
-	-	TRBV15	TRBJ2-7	CATSRETGSMSSYEQYF	TGTGCCACCAGCAGAGAGACCGGGTCAATGAGCTCCTACGAGCAGTACTTC
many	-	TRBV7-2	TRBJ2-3	CASSSGTDTQYF	TGTGCCAGCAGCTCCGGCACAGATACGCAGTATTTT
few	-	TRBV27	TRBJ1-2	CASSPTVAGRYGYTF	TGTGCCAGCAGCCCTACCGTAGCGGGGAGATATGGCTACACCTTC
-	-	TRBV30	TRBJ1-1	CAWSVYDRQSNTEAFF	TGTGCCTGGAGTGTCTACGATCGACAGTCGAACACTGAAGCTTTCTTT
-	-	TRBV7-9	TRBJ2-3	CASSVRDKGTDTQYF	TGTGCCAGCAGCGTACGGGACAAAGGCACAGATACGCAGTATTTT
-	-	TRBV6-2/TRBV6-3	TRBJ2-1	CASSYSKLELYNEQFF	TGTGCCAGCAGTTACTCGAAATTAGAGCTCTACAATGAGCAGTTCTTC
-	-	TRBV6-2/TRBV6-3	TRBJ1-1	CASSYIQRRGSEAFF	TGTGCCAGCAGTTACATCCAACGGAGGGGCTCTGAAGCTTTCTTT
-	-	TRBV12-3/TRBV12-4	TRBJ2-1	CASSPTTNEQFF	TGTGCCAGCAGTCCCACGACCAATGAGCAGTTCTTC
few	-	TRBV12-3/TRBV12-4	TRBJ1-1	CASSSAGEAFF	TGTGCCAGCAGTTCCGCGGGGGAAGCTTTCTTT
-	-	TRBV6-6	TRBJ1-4	CASSRTALATNEKLFF	TGTGCCAGCAGTCGGACAGCTCTTGCAACTAATGAAAAACTGTTTTTT
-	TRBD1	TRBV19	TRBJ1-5	CASSGQGAQPQHF	TGTGCCAGTAGCGGACAGGGGGCTCAGCCCCAGCATTTT